The rows below give T cell receptor beta chains drawn from one sample of a study of cytomegalovirus exposure and HLA in healthy donors. Clones were read by immunoSEQ multiplex PCR, and TCRdb kept only the in-frame ones, dropping some. Here the sample spans around 150,000 clones, around 80% being singletons. Sequences were obtained from PBMCs. Source of these receptors: a man aged 50 or older in good health and CMV-seronegative. The CDR3 runs from the conserved cysteine through the conserved F or W. D genes are given only for firm matches. Size values are once, few and many counts, or a class for expanded clones, and some rows have none.

length	D	size	V	J	CDR3	DNA
16	TRBD1	NA	TRBV27	TRBJ1-2	CASSYTLRQGRGGYTF	TGTGCCAGCAGTTACACCCTAAGACAGGGGCGAGGTGGCTACACCTTC
13	TRBD1	NA	TRBV11-1	TRBJ2-3	CASSYRGTDTQYF	TGTGCCAGCAGCTACAGGGGTACAGATACGCAGTATTTT
16	TRBD2	few	TRBV9	TRBJ2-5	CASSLTSGGAVETQYF	TGTGCCAGCAGCCTGACTAGCGGGGGGGCGGTAGAGACCCAGTACTTC
16	NA	NA	TRBV6-1	TRBJ1-5	CASSGLAGQTNQPQHF	TGTGCCAGCAGTGGGTTGGCAGGGCAAACCAATCAGCCCCAGCATTTT
14	NA	NA	TRBV7-7	TRBJ2-2	CASSFWQNTGELFF	TGTGCCAGCAGCTTTTGGCAGAACACCGGGGAGCTGTTTTTT
15	TRBD1	few	TRBV6-1	TRBJ1-4	CASSEEGQPNEKLFF	TGTGCCAGCAGTGAAGAGGGACAGCCCAATGAAAAACTGTTTTTT
15	TRBD2	NA	TRBV25-1	TRBJ2-1	CASSHRGEGRNEQFF	TGTGCCAGCAGCCACCGCGGGGAGGGTCGGAATGAGCAGTTCTTC
15	NA	NA	TRBV9	TRBJ1-2	CASSVEEGAHYGYTF	TGTGCCAGCAGCGTAGAGGAGGGAGCTCACTATGGCTACACCTTC
15	NA	NA	TRBV6-6	TRBJ1-1	CASSTQGRANTEAFF	TGTGCCAGCAGTACCCAAGGGAGGGCGAACACTGAAGCTTTCTTT
16	NA	NA	TRBV5-1	TRBJ2-2	CASSLRGGENTGELFF	TGCGCCAGCAGCTTGAGAGGGGGGGAGAACACCGGGGAGCTGTTTTTT
17	TRBD1	NA	TRBV5-1	TRBJ2-7	CASSLALRQGGGYEQYF	TGCGCCAGCAGCTTGGCCTTGCGACAGGGGGGAGGGTACGAGCAGTACTTC
14	TRBD2	NA	TRBV6-5	TRBJ2-2	CASRGGPRTGELFF	TGTGCCAGCCGGGGGGGGCCGAGGACCGGGGAGCTGTTTTTT
17	TRBD1	NA	TRBV5-6	TRBJ2-1	CASSEGQGPSSYNEQFF	TGTGCCAGCAGCGAGGGACAGGGGCCGAGCTCCTACAATGAGCAGTTCTTC
17	NA	NA	TRBV18	TRBJ1-3	CASSPPGQSGSGNTIYF	TGTGCCAGCTCACCACCGGGACAATCCGGCTCTGGAAACACCATATATTTT
13	NA	once	TRBV2	TRBJ1-2	CASSPWAGQGYTF	TGTGCCAGCAGTCCTTGGGCAGGGCAAGGCTACACCTTC
11	NA	once	TRBV20-1	TRBJ2-5	CSASRQETQYF	TGCAGTGCCTCCAGACAGGAGACCCAGTACTTC
15	NA	once	TRBV5-1	TRBJ2-3	CASSSWGGREDTQYF	TGCGCCAGCAGCTCCTGGGGGGGGCGCGAAGATACGCAGTATTTT
17	TRBD2	NA	TRBV5-1	TRBJ2-7	CASSLGGTSGPDYEQYF	TGCGCCAGCAGCTTGGGGGGGACTAGCGGGCCCGACTACGAGCAGTACTTC
18	NA	NA	TRBV6-4	TRBJ2-5	CASSDSRIRTSRQETQYF	TGTGCCAGCAGTGACTCGAGGATAAGAACTAGTCGCCAAGAGACCCAGTACTTC
17	NA	NA	TRBV12-2	TRBJ1-5	CASRRRWTGRNNQPQHF	TGTGCAAGTCGCCGAAGATGGACAGGCCGTAATAATCAGCCCCAGCATTTT
14	NA	NA	TRBV30	TRBJ1-4	CAWTRGVTNEKLFF	TGTGCCTGGACTAGGGGCGTAACTAATGAAAAACTGTTTTTT
15	TRBD2	NA	TRBV2	TRBJ2-1	CASSATSGIYNEQFF	TGTGCCAGCAGCGCGACTAGCGGGATCTACAATGAGCAGTTCTTC
12	NA	few	TRBV30	TRBJ2-7	CAWRRDAYEQYF	TGTGCCTGGAGACGCGATGCCTACGAGCAGTACTTC
19	TRBD1	NA	TRBV23-1	TRBJ2-4	CASSQKGTGGELAKNIQYF	TGCGCCAGCAGTCAGAAAGGGACAGGGGGCGAACTAGCCAAAAACATTCAGTACTTC
13	NA	NA	TRBV30	TRBJ2-7	CAWRRRGTYEQYF	TGTGCCTGGAGGCGCAGGGGCACCTACGAGCAGTACTTC
15	NA	NA	TRBV18	TRBJ1-1	CASSGQPLLNTEAFF	TGTGCCAGCTCTGGGCAGCCTCTTTTGAACACTGAAGCTTTCTTT
15	NA	NA	TRBV5-4	TRBJ2-2	CASSLQGPNTGELFF	TGTGCCAGCAGCTTACAGGGCCCGAACACCGGGGAGCTGTTTTTT